The sequence of this T cell receptor beta chain was determined in a study of blood T cell repertoires in COVID-19. Looking at the study overall: The samples span acute and convalescent COVID-19 from the United States, Italy and Spain. In each case, the material was cDNA or gDNA derived from T cells, B-cell-depleted T cells, or PBMCs.

Under the authors' procedure: Nucleated cell counts were estimated from reference gene primer amplification. Measured with immunoSEQ multiplex PCR; TCRdb has only the in-frame clones, and not every one. V, J and clone size derive from that table, while D and trimming were established from the DNA sequence. The table includes 210,000 or so clones, 70% to 90% detected once. Losses at the gene ends were 10 bases for V and 2 bases for J; bases not matched to a gene: 3. Looked up from germline, CDR1 is SNHLY and CDR2 is FYNNEI. The CDR3 loop spans 14 amino acids. The sequence was obtained from a woman between 45 and 60 years old with acute or convalescent COVID-19. This chain links TRBV2 with TRBJ2-1; 12 positions match TRBD2. The material sequenced was peripheral blood. CDR3 in DNA: TGTGCCATAACTAGCGGGAGGCCCTACAATGAGCAGTTCTTC. Its translation: CAITSGRPYNEQFF. Supplemented by reference TRBV2 and TRBJ2-1, the full variable domain reads EPEVTQTPSHQVTQMGQEVILRCVPISNHLYFYWYRQILGQKVEFLVSFYNNEISEKSEIFDDQFSVERPDGSNFTLKIRSTKLEDSAMYFCAITSGRPYNEQFFGPGTRLTVL.